This T cell receptor (beta chain) derives from a study of cytomegalovirus exposure and HLA in healthy donors. As to this clone: The target antigen is unknown.

The ends were cut back, 0 bases at V and 6 bases at J, with 16 bases in the middle. Per germline, CDR1 SGHRS and CDR2 YFSETQ. CDR3 length: 16 amino acids. Both 60 Vbeta primers and 13 Jbeta primers went into the PCR. Profiling relied on immunoSEQ multiplex PCR, and the TCRdb table lists in-frame clones only, not all of them. The sample shows 110,000 to 150,000 clones, 79% of them seen only once. General study results and limits: The authors listed 150 to 200 TCR beta chains as cytomegalovirus-associated. As a later analysis showed, a missense DCLRE1C variant was linked to trimming of TCR beta V- and J-genes. Among immune exposure information, only CMV serostatus was available.

At the time of sampling, donors were nominally healthy, though unrecorded immune exposures were likely. Sequences were obtained from PBMCs. The sequence came from a young man in good health and CMV-seronegative. This rearrangement joins TRBV5-1 to TRBJ2-1; a possible D gene is TRBD1 (5 bases). The CDR3 DNA reads TGCGCCAGCAGCTTGGGGTGGGGCGAACGAGGCAATGAGCAGTTCTTC. Encoded protein: CASSLGWGERGNEQFF.